The 13 T cell receptor beta chains in this list originate from one sample, sequenced in a study of monozygotic twins with cystic fibrosis listed by TCRdb under 2021. The method was the immunoSEQ multiplex PCR assay. Imported from immuneACCESS, the table was reduced by TCRdb to in-frame sequences with V and J called. These copies leave out some clones; in studies compared against another copy, an unresolved V gene accounts for under half, and the cause of the remainder is not known. Recorded for this sample are 8,000 to 10,000 clones; around 90% of them occurred a single time. About 5% of the sample is taken by the ten largest. Sequences were obtained from blood. Receptors were obtained from a boy aged 2 to 10 with cystic fibrosis.

The chain carries TRBV6-6 and TRBJ1-1; no clear D gene. The germline V gene has CDR1 MNHNY and CDR2 SVGAGI (reference sequence). This CDR3 contains 13 residues. Trimming left V 7 bases short and J 0 bases short, with 9 bases between. CDR3 coding DNA: TGTGCCAGCATCCCTCAGGTGAACACTGAAGCTTTCTTT. Translating it yields CASIPQVNTEAFF.

The chain couples TRBV10-3 to TRBJ1-6; TRBD1 matches at 7 bases. Germline loops: CDR1 ENHRY, CDR2 SYGVKD. Trimming cost V 11 bases and J 7 bases; bases outside gene matches: 11. The CDR3 consists of 14 residues. The CDR3 loop reads CAVKEGTANSPLHF. The DNA of the CDR3 is TGTGCCGTCAAAGAAGGGACAGCCAATTCACCCCTCCACTTT.

The chain is built from TRBV6-5 and TRBJ2-2; no firm D call. Per the germline V gene, CDR1 is MNHEY and CDR2 is SVGAGI. This CDR3 is 12 amino acids long. The V end was cut by 3 bases, the J end by 6 bases, with 5 bases between. This chain's CDR3 is CASSYLPGELFF. CDR3 in DNA: TGTGCCAGCAGTTATCTTCCCGGGGAGCTGTTTTTT.

The V gene is TRBV11-2, the J gene TRBJ2-2; 10 bases agree with TRBD1. CDR3 size: 16 residues. CDR1 and CDR2 (germline): SGHAT, FQNNGV. J was trimmed by 3 bases and V by 5 bases; bases with no gene match: 6. Here the CDR3 reads CASSKTGGDHTGELFF. The CDR3 DNA sequence: TGTGCCAGCAGCAAGACAGGGGGCGATCACACCGGGGAGCTGTTTTTT.

The V call is TRBV29-1, the J call TRBJ1-1; possible D gene TRBD1, 6 bases. Between the trimmed V and J ends, which lost 7 bases and 8 bases, there was a span of 17 bases. There are 12 residues in the CDR3. Germline V gene sequence: CDR1 SQVTM, CDR2 ANQGSEA. As DNA, the CDR3 is TGCAGCGCCCAGGTGGCAGGGGAAGAAGCTTTCTTT. As protein: CSAQVAGEEAFF. Full variable domain (rest looked up from reference TRBV29-1 and TRBJ1-1): SAVISQKPSRDICQRGTSLTIQCQVDSQVTMMFWYRQQPGQSLTLIATANQGSEATYESGFVIDKFPISRPNLTFSTLTVSNMSPEDSSIYLCSAQVAGEEAFFGQGTRLTVV.

This chain connects TRBV6-5 to TRBJ1-3; no clear D. Trimming took 0 bases from V and 0 from J, leaving 6 bases between them. Germline-derived CDR1 and CDR2 are MNHEY and SVGAGI. The CDR3 totals 15 residues. CDR3 nucleotides: TGTGCCAGCAGTTACTCGTCTCACTCTGGAAACACCATATATTTT. Translation gives CASSYSSHSGNTIYF.

This clone was found once. V and J are TRBV2 and TRBJ2-1; 11 bases map to TRBD2. The germline CDR1 and CDR2 sequences are SNHLY and FYNNEI. The CDR3 consists of 16 residues. V shed 5 bases and J 7 bases; nucleotides not matched to a gene: 10. CDR3 nucleotide sequence: TGTGCCAGCAGTCGGGTAGCGGGGGGGCCGGGGAATGAGCAGTTCTTC. Amino acids: CASSRVAGGPGNEQFF.

The V gene is TRBV6-5, the J gene TRBJ2-1; D not resolved. V was pared by 3 bases and J by 5 bases, with 8 bases between. The CDR3 is 13 residues long. Germline-derived CDR1 and CDR2 are MNHEY and SVGAGI. The CDR3: CASSYNINNEQFF. The DNA of the CDR3 is TGTGCCAGCAGTTATAACATAAACAATGAGCAGTTCTTC.

The V call is TRBV30, the J call TRBJ1-2; D not certain. The CDR3 has 15 residues. The germline V gene has CDR1 GTSNPN and CDR2 SVGIG (reference sequence). V was trimmed by 0 bases and J by 0 bases, leaving 11 bases between them. CDR3 sequence (DNA): TGTGCCTGGAGTGTTGGGAAGAAGACTAACTATGGCTACACCTTC. Amino acids: CAWSVGKKTNYGYTF.

The rearrangement links TRBV2 to TRBJ2-6; D is ambiguous. CDR3 length equals 13 residues. V was clipped by 7 bases and J by 4 bases, with 8 bases between them. The germline V gene encodes CDR1 SNHLY and CDR2 FYNNEI. The CDR3 here is CASKRDGANVLTF. CDR3 DNA: TGTGCCAGCAAGCGAGACGGGGCCAACGTCCTGACTTTC.

This clone was recorded only once. The chain couples TRBV15 to TRBJ1-1; D possibly corresponds to TRBD1 (5 bases). V was cut by 2 bases and J by 8 bases, with 18 bases left in between. There are 15 residues in the CDR3. Germline V gives CDR1 LNHNV, CDR2 YYDKDF (reference sequence). CDR3 residues: CATSRIRDLVLEAFF. In DNA form, the CDR3 reads TGTGCCACCAGCAGAATTAGGGACTTAGTTTTAGAAGCTTTCTTT. The full variable domain, its missing parts supplied by reference TRBV15 and TRBJ1-1, is DAMVIQNPRYQVTQFGKPVTLSCSQTLNHNVMYWYQQKSSQAPKLLFHYYDKDFNNEADTPDNFQSRRPNTSFCFLDIRSPGLGDTAMYLCATSRIRDLVLEAFFGQGTRLTVV.

This chain uses TRBV2 with TRBJ1-5; 9 bases align to TRBD1. The length of the CDR3 is 17 residues. Germline CDR1 is SNHLY and CDR2 is FYNNEI. V gave up 6 bases and J gave up 6 bases; unmatched junction bases: 15. This CDR3 is CASRKGDRDLSGQPQHF. CDR3 DNA sequence: TGTGCCAGCAGAAAAGGGGACAGGGATCTATCGGGTCAGCCCCAGCATTTT.

V usage is TRBV30 and J usage is TRBJ1-5; 8 bases match TRBD1. J lost 1 base, V lost 2 bases, and 4 bases had no gene match. Germline CDR1 reads GTSNPN; CDR2 reads SVGIG (reference sequence). This CDR3 spans 15 amino acids. The CDR3 protein is CAWSSQGASNQPQHF. In DNA, the CDR3 is TGTGCCTGGAGTTCTCAGGGGGCGAGCAATCAGCCCCAGCATTTT. Supplemented by reference TRBV30 and TRBJ1-5, the full variable domain reads SQTIHQWPATLVQPVGSPLSLECTVEGTSNPNLYWYRQAAGRGLQLLFYSVGIGQISSEVPQNLSASRPQDRQFILSSKKLLLSDSGFYLCAWSSQGASNQPQHFGDGTRLSIL.